The rows below give T cell receptor beta chains drawn from one sample of a study of follicular helper T cells after annual influenza vaccination. The table came from immunoSEQ multiplex PCR; TCRdb's copy has only in-frame clones and leaves some out. The table lists 11,000 to 15,000 clones, around four fifths of them singletons, with around 0.3% in the top ten. The specimen comprised CXCR5- memory CD4+ T cells sorted from blood, sampled on the day of influenza vaccination. Receptors originate from an adult who received the influenza vaccine. CDR3s include the opening cysteine and the closing phenylalanine or tryptophan. A D gene is named only where the DNA matches it firmly. A row's size may be missing; if present it is once, few, many or a size class.

j_gene,v_gene,abundance,d_gene,CDR3nt,CDR3aa
TRBJ1-1,TRBV27,few,TRBD1,TGTGCCAGCAGTCCCGACAGGGTCGGCGCTGAAGCTTTCTTT,CASSPDRVGAEAFF
TRBJ2-7,TRBV5-1,few,TRBD1,TGCGCCAGCAGCAAGGCCGGGACAGGACTATCCTACGAGCAGTACTTC,CASSKAGTGLSYEQYF
TRBJ2-3,TRBV5-1,.,.,TGCGCCAGCAGCTCCTTAATTACCTCTAGCACAGATACGCAGTATTTT,CASSSLITSSTDTQYF
TRBJ2-7,TRBV28,.,TRBD1,TGTGCCAGCAGTTCAAACAGGGGAACAATCCACGAGCAGTACTTC,CASSSNRGTIHEQYF
TRBJ1-5,TRBV28,.,TRBD1,TGTGCCAGCAGTCTCCTCCCCGGGACAGGGGATCAGCCCCAGCATTTT,CASSLLPGTGDQPQHF
TRBJ2-1,TRBV30,once,TRBD2,TGTGCCTGGAGTGTACTGCGGGGGAGCTCCTACAATGAGCAGTTCTTC,CAWSVLRGSSYNEQFF
TRBJ2-7,TRBV7-8,once,TRBD1,TGTGCCAGCAGCCATGTGGGACAGGGCTCAAGCTACGAGCAGTACTTC,CASSHVGQGSSYEQYF
TRBJ1-2,TRBV2,.,TRBD1,TGTGCCAGCAGTGAAAATGACAGGGGGAGCGGCTACACCTTC,CASSENDRGSGYTF
TRBJ1-4,TRBV29-1,.,TRBD1,TGCAGCGTTGGACAGGGGGGTGAAAAACTGTTTTTT,CSVGQGGEKLFF
TRBJ2-1,TRBV5-4,.,TRBD2,TGTGCCAGCAGCTTTGTCCAGCGGGGCAACAATGAGCAGTTCTTC,CASSFVQRGNNEQFF
TRBJ2-3,TRBV9,.,TRBD2,TGTGCCAGCGGGTCATCGCGGGGGGGCACAGATACGCAGTATTTT,CASGSSRGGTDTQYF
TRBJ2-7,TRBV18,once,TRBD1,TGTGCCAGCTCACCAGGGACAGGTCGGGAGCAGTACTTC,CASSPGTGREQYF
TRBJ1-6,TRBV19,.,.,TGTGCCAGTAGTATAGATTTTGGACGGGAAAATTCACCCCTCCACTTT,CASSIDFGRENSPLHF
TRBJ2-1,TRBV30,.,TRBD2,TGTGCCTGGAGTGTATTAGGCGGGACTAGCGGCGAAAGCTCCTACAATGAGCAGTTCTTC,CAWSVLGGTSGESSYNEQFF
TRBJ2-5,TRBV7-2,.,.,TGTGCCAGCAGCTCCTACCAGGGGCAGGAAGAGACCCAGTACTTC,CASSSYQGQEETQYF
TRBJ2-2,TRBV19,once,.,TGTGCCAGTAGTATCGGGGCTTCGAACACCGGGGAGCTGTTTTTT,CASSIGASNTGELFF
TRBJ1-4,TRBV30,.,.,TGTGCCTGGAGGGCTTGGGGTCGGGCTAATGAAAAACTGTTTTTT,CAWRAWGRANEKLFF
TRBJ1-2,TRBV7-9,.,.,TGTGCCAGCAGCTTAATCGAGGGGCAAGCGGGCTACACCTTC,CASSLIEGQAGYTF
TRBJ2-6,TRBV10-1,.,.,TGCGCCAGCAGTAAACCAAGAAGATCGGCACAAAGTCGGGCCAACGTCCTGACTTTC,CASSKPRRSAQSRANVLTF
TRBJ1-1,TRBV18,.,.,TGTGCCAGCTCACCATTGAGAAGTGACACTGAAGCTTTCTTT,CASSPLRSDTEAFF
TRBJ1-3,TRBV10-3,.,.,TGTGCCATCAGTCGGGGAAGTTCTGGAAACACCATATATTTT,CAISRGSSGNTIYF
TRBJ2-3,TRBV7-3,.,TRBD2,TGTGCCAGCAGCTTAATGGCGGGGGTCACGGAGTCGCAGTATTTT,CASSLMAGVTESQYF
TRBJ1-1,TRBV5-6,.,.,TGTGCCAGCAGCTTGTTCGCCGCGGGTCCTAGGGGTGAAGCTTTCTTT,CASSLFAAGPRGEAFF
TRBJ2-3,TRBV27,.,TRBD2,TGTGCCAGCTCATTAGCGGGGGCAGATACGCAGTATTTT,CASSLAGADTQYF
TRBJ1-5,TRBV7-2,.,.,TGTGCCAGCAGCTCTACAGGGACTGGGAATCAGCCCCAGCATTTT,CASSSTGTGNQPQHF
TRBJ1-5,TRBV6-1,few,TRBD1,TGTGCCAGCAGAAAACAGGGGCTGCAGCCCCAGCATTTT,CASRKQGLQPQHF
TRBJ2-6,TRBV7-9,.,TRBD1,TGTGCCAGCACCCTCGAGGGGGCAATAAGGGGGGCCAACGTCCTGACTTTC,CASTLEGAIRGANVLTF
TRBJ2-7,TRBV7-2,.,.,TGTGCCAGCAGCTTTTACCGACAGGGAGGCGAGCAGTACTTC,CASSFYRQGGEQYF
TRBJ1-1,TRBV9,.,.,TGTGCCAGCTCCAGGGAGGCGTCGGACACTGAAGCTTTCTTT,CASSREASDTEAFF
TRBJ2-5,TRBV7-3,.,TRBD2,TGTGCCAGCAGCTCGACAGTGGGAGGGGAGACCCAGTACTTC,CASSSTVGGETQYF
TRBJ2-1,TRBV11-3,.,.,TGTGCCAGCAGCTTAGGGGATTACAATGAGCAGTTCTTC,CASSLGDYNEQFF
TRBJ2-1,TRBV30,.,.,TGTGCCTGGGGTCGGGCGGGGGCGGACAATGAGCAGTTCTTC,CAWGRAGADNEQFF
TRBJ1-5,TRBV15,.,.,TGTGCCACCAGCAGGGGAGGGGCGGGCAATCAGCCCCAGCATTTT,CATSRGGAGNQPQHF